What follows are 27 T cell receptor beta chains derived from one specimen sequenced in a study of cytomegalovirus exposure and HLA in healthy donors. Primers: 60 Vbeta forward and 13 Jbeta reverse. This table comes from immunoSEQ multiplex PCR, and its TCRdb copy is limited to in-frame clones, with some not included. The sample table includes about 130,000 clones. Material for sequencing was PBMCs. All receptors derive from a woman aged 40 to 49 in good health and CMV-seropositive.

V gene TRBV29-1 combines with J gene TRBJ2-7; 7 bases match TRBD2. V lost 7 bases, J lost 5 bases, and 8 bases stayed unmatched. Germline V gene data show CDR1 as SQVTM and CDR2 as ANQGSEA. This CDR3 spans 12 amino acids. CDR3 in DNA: TGCAGCGCCCTACTAGCGACCAACGAGCAGTACTTC. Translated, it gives CSALLATNEQYF.

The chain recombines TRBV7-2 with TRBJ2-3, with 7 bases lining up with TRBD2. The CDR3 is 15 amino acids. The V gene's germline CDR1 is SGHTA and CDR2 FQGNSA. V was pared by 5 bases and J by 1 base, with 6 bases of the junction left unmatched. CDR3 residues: CASSPAGVGTDTQYF. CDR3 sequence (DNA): TGTGCCAGCAGCCCGGCGGGGGTGGGCACAGATACGCAGTATTTT.

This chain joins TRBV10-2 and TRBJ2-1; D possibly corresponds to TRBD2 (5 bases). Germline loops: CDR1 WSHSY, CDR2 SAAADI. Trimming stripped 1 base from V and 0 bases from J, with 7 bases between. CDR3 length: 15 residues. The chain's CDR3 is CASSELAGSYNEQFF. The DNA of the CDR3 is TGCGCCAGCAGTGAGTTGGCGGGCTCCTACAATGAGCAGTTCTTC.

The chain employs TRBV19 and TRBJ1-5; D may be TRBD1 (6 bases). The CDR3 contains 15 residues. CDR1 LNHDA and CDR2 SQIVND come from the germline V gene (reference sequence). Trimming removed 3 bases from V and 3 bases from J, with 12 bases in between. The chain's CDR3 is CASSIQAGANQPQHF. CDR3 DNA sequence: TGTGCCAGTAGTATCCAGGCAGGGGCCAATCAGCCCCAGCATTTT. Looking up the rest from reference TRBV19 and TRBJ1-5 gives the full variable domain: DGGITQSPKYLFRKEGQNVTLSCEQNLNHDAMYWYRQDPGQGLRLIYYSQIVNDFQKGDIAEGYSVSREKKESFPLTVTSAQKNPTAFYLCASSIQAGANQPQHFGDGTRLSIL.

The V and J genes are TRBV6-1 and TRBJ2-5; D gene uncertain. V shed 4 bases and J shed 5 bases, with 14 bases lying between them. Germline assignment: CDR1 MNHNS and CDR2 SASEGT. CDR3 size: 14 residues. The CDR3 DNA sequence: TGTGCCAGCAGTGTTGACCGAACCGGGGAGACCCAGTACTTC. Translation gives CASSVDRTGETQYF.

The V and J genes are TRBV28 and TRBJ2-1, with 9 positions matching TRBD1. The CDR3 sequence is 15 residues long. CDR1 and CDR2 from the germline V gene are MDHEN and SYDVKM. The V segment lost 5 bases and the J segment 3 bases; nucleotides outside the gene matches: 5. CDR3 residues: CASSDTGGFYNEQFF. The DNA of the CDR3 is TGTGCCAGCAGTGACACAGGGGGCTTCTACAATGAGCAGTTCTTC.

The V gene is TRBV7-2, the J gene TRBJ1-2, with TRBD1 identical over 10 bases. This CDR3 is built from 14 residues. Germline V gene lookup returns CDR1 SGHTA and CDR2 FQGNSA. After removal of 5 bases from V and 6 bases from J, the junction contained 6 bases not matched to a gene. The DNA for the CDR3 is TGTGCCAGCAGCCCTTCGGGACAGGGGAATGGCTACACCTTC. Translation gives CASSPSGQGNGYTF.

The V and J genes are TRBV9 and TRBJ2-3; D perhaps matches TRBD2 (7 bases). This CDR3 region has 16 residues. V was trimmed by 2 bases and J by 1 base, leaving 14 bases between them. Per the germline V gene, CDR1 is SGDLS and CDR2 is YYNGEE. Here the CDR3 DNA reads TGTGCCAGCAGCGTGGGGGGGGCAGGACGCACAGATACGCAGTATTTT. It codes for CASSVGGAGRTDTQYF. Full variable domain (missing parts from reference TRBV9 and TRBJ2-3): DSGVTQTPKHLITATGQRVTLRCSPRSGDLSVYWYQQSLDQGLQFLIQYYNGEERAKGNILERFSAQQFPDLHSELNLSSLELGDSALYFCASSVGGAGRTDTQYFGPGTRLTVL.

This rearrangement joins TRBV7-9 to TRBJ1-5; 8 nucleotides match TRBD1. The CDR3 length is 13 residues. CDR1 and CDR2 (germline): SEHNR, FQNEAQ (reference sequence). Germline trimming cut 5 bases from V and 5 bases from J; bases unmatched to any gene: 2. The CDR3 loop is CASSPDRDQPQHF. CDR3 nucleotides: TGTGCCAGCAGCCCGGACAGGGATCAGCCCCAGCATTTT. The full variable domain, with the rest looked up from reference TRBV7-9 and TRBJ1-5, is DTGVSQNPRHKITKRGQNVTFRCDPISEHNRLYWYRQTLGQGPEFLTYFQNEAQLEKSRLLSDRFSAERPKGSFSTLEIQRTEQGDSAMYLCASSPDRDQPQHFGDGTRLSIL.

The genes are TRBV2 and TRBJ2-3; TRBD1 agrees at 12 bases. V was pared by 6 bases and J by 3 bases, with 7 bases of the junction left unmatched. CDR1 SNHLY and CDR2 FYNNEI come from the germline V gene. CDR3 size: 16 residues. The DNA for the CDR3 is TGTGCCAGCAGAACCGGGACAGGGGGCTTTACAGATACGCAGTATTTT. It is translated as CASRTGTGGFTDTQYF.

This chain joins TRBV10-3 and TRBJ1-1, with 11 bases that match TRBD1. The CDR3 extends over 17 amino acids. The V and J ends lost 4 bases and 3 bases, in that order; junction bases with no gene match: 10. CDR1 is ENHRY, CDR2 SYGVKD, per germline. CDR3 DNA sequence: TGTGCCATCAGTGTGGACAGGGGGCGGTGGGGGGACACTGAAGCTTTCTTT. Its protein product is CAISVDRGRWGDTEAFF.

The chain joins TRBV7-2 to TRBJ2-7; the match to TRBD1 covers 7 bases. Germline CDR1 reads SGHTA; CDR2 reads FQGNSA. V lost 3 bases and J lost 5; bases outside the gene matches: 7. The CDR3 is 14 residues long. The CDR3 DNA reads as TGTGCCAGCAGCTTCGACAGGGTCAAGGACGAGCAGTACTTC. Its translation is CASSFDRVKDEQYF.

CDR3 DNA sequence: TGTGCCAGCAGCTTAGAACGGCAAGAGACCCAGTACTTC. Residues: CASSLERQETQYF. The rearrangement uses TRBV11-3 and TRBJ2-5; no definite D call. V was shortened by 0 bases and J by 2 bases, with 4 bases between the two germline ends. The CDR3 is made up of 13 amino acids. Germline assignment: CDR1 SGHNT and CDR2 YENEEA.

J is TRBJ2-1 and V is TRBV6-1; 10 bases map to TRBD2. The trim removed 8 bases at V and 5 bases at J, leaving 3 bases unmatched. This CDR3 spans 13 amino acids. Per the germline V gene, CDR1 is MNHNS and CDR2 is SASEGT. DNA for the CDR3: TGTGCCAGCGGACTAGCGGACCACAATGAGCAGTTCTTC. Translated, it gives CASGLADHNEQFF.

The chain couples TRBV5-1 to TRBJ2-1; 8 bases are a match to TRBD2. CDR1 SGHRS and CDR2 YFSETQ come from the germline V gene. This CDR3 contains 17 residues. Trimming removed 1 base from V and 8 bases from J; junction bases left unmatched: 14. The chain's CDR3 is CASSLLQRESSGDEQFF. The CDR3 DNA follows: TGCGCCAGCAGCTTGCTCCAGCGGGAGTCCTCGGGCGATGAGCAGTTCTTC.

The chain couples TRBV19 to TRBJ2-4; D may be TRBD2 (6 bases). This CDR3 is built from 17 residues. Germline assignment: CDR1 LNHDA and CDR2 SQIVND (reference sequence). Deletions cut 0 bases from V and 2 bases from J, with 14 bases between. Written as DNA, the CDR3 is TGTGCCAGTAGTATAGATGGAGGGAGAGGAACCAAAAACATTCAGTACTTC. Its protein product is CASSIDGGRGTKNIQYF.

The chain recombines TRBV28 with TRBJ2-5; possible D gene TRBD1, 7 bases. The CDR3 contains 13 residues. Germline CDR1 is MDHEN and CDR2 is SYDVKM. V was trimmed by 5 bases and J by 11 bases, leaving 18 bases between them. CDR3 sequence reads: CASSKDRVREQYF. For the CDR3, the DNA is TGTGCCAGCAGTAAAGACAGGGTCCGGGAGCAGTACTTC.

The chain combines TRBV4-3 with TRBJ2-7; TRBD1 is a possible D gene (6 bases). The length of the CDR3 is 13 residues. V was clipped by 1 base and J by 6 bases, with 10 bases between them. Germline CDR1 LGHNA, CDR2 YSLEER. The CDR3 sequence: CASSQAQGSEQYF. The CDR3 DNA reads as TGCGCCAGCAGCCAAGCACAGGGAAGCGAGCAGTACTTC.

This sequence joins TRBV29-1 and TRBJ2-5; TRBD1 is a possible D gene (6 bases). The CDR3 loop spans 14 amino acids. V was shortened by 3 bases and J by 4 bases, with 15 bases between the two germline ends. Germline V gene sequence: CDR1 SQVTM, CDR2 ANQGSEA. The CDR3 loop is CSVDPSGVGETQYF. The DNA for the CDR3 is TGCAGCGTTGATCCTTCAGGGGTCGGAGAGACCCAGTACTTC.

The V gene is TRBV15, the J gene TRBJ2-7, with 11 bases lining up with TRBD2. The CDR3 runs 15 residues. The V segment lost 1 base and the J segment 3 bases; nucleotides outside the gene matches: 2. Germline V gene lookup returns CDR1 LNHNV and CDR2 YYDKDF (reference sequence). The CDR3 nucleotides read TGTGCCACCAGCAGAGTAACTAGCGGGGGCTACGAGCAGTACTTC. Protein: CATSRVTSGGYEQYF. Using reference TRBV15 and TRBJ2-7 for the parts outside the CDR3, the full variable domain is DAMVIQNPRYQVTQFGKPVTLSCSQTLNHNVMYWYQQKSSQAPKLLFHYYDKDFNNEADTPDNFQSRRPNTSFCFLDIRSPGLGDTAMYLCATSRVTSGGYEQYFGPGTRLTVT.

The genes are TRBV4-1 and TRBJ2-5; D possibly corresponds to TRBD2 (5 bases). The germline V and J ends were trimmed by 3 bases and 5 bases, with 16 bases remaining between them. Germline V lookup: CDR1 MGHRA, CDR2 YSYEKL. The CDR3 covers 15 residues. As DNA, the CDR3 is TGCGCCAGCAGCCAGCCGGGATTCCAGTACGAGACCCAGTACTTC. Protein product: CASSQPGFQYETQYF.

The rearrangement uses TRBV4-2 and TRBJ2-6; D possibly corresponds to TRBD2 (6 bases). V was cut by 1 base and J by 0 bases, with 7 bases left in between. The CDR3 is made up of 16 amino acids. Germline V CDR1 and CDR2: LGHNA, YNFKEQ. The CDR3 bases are TGTGCCAGCAGCCAAGCGGGAGTCTCTGGGGCCAACGTCCTGACTTTC. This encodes CASSQAGVSGANVLTF.

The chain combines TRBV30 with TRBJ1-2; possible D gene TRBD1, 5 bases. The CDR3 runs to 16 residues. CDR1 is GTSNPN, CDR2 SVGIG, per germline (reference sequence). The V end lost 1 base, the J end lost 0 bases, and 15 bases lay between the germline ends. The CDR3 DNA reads TGTGCCTGGAGTGATCCCGGGACTGGAGCTAACTATGGCTACACCTTC. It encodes CAWSDPGTGANYGYTF.

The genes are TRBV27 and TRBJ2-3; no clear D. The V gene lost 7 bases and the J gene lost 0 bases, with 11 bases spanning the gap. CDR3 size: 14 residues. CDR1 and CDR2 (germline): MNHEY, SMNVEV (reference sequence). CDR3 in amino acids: CASTPLVSTDTQYF. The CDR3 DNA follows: TGTGCCAGCACCCCCTTAGTCAGCACAGATACGCAGTATTTT.

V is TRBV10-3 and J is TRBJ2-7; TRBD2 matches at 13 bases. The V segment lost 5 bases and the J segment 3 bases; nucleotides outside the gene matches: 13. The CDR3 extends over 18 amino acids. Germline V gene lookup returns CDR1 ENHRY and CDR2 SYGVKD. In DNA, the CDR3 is TGTGCCATCAGTTCTGGACTAGCGGGAGAAACGGTCGGCTACGAGCAGTACTTC. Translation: CAISSGLAGETVGYEQYF.

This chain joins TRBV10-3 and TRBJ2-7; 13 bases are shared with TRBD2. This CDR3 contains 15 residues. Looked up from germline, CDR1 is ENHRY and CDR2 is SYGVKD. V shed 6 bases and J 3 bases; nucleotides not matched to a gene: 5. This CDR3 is CAIRSGTSGIYEQYF. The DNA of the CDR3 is TGTGCCATCAGATCCGGGACTAGCGGGATCTACGAGCAGTACTTC.

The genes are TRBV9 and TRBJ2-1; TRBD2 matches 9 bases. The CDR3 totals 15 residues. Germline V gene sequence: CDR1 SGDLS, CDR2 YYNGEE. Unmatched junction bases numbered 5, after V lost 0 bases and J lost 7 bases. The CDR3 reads CASSVVGAGGNEQFF. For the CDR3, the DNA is TGTGCCAGCAGCGTAGTTGGAGCGGGGGGTAATGAGCAGTTCTTC.